Below, one TCR beta chain is given with its context. This specimen belongs to a study of blood T cell repertoires in COVID-19. About the research overall: Acute and convalescent COVID-19 specimens originated in the United States, Italy and Spain. T cells, B-cell-depleted T cells, or PBMCs provided the cDNA or gDNA that served as material.

In the authors' methods: Reference gene primer amplification gave estimated nucleated cell counts. Libraries were prepared by immunoSEQ multiplex PCR; TCRdb keeps only in-frame clonotypes and omits some of them. V, J and clone size are taken as reported in that table, and D and trimming were inferred from the DNA itself. Of some 180,000 clones listed, around 82% are singletons. The CDR3 covers 14 residues. CDR1 is SGHKS, CDR2 YYEKEE, per germline (reference sequence). Trimming took off 1 base at V and 3 bases at J, with 8 bases between the two ends. The receptor was isolated from a man between 65 and 80 years old with active or convalescent COVID-19. Sequencing used peripheral blood. The chain employs TRBV5-5 and TRBJ1-5, with unresolved D. The CDR3 reads CASSLFLSNQPQHF. CDR3 DNA sequence: TGTGCCAGCAGCTTGTTTCTCTCCAATCAGCCCCAGCATTTT.